The source of this TCR beta chain is a study of blood T cells in healthy people across ages (dated by TCRdb to about 2015). Regarding the complete study: In model experiments, template switching captured roughly one uniquely barcoded TCR beta cDNA molecule for every two T cells. To track age-related changes in TCR beta repertoire diversity, the study relied on deep sequencing normalized with unique cDNA molecular identifiers. Four age groups were formed from the donors: young (average approximately 15 years), middle-aged (approximately 39), aged (under 70) and long-lived (about 75). For two donors (one aged 18 to 29 and one aged 80 or older), the study analyzed two additional independent replicas of 1 million unique cDNA reads from the same blood draw. What the authors observed across the whole study: As age increased, observed TCR beta diversity per million T cells dropped in a roughly linear way, and a significant reduction was already evident by age 40. Total diversity estimates from one million sequenced T cells were considered lower bounds and underestimates. Because profiling used bulk unsorted PBMCs, naive and antigen-experienced compartments could not be compared conclusively. Donor CMV infection status was unknown, potentially confounding age-related changes in expanded clonotypes. The long-lived group showed more naive CD4+ T cells, fewer expanded clones and increased TCR diversity than the aged group, suggesting age selection. A strong correlation was found between observed TCR beta diversity and the percentage of naive T cells measured by flow cytometry.

To prepare the library, 5' RACE was applied. The sequencer was an Illumina HiSeq 2500. The second PCR ran for about 6 to 12 cycles and used a J-beta primer mix along with a sample-barcoded 5' primer. A template-switch 5' adaptor carrying 12 random nucleotides introduced a unique molecular identifier onto each TCR beta cDNA molecule. At least 2.5 million CDR3-containing paired-end reads were obtained from each sample. All of the RNA was converted into first-strand cDNA using the Mint cDNA synthesis kit, with a TRBC-specific oligonucleotide serving as the primer. Following uracil-DNA glycosylase treatment, a first 18-cycle PCR with universal primers M1SS and BC2_uni_R was performed on all cDNA. The authors processed their data as follows. For normalization, 1 million high-quality reads were randomly selected from each sample, with every read carrying a distinct molecular identifier. Reads sharing molecular identifiers were discarded rather than binned into consensus sequences. MiTCR, run with a Q25 quality threshold and the strictest error-elimination algorithm, handled CDR3 identification, clonotype clustering and error correction. Lower-bound total TCR beta diversity was estimated with a nonparametric unseen species model using Euler transformation. In-frame beta chains were kept once TCRdb had trimmed the public reads at Q25 with fastp and called clones with MiXCR. Identical CDR3 proteins give one entry, which carries the most common genes and DNA. These V and J calls originate from TCRdb's pipeline instead of the authors' own analysis. Recorded for this sample are more than 450,000 distinct CDR3 sequences; over 25% of them occurred a single time. The ten largest make up approximately 3.7% of the sample.

The CDR3 measures 17 amino acids from cysteine to phenylalanine. Here the CDR3 DNA is all that survives: 51 bases in frame from base 1. Unmatched junction bases come to 8, with V trimmed by 2 bases and J by 2 bases. CDR1 and CDR2, looked up from the germline V gene, are SGHVS and FNYEAQ. This clonotype was observed a handful of times. Its specific antigen is unknown. Base qualities were left out, and no much larger clone turns up one base away. The approximately 41 donors, aged about 6 to 95 years, were systemically healthy Caucasian individuals from Russia. Each donor gave approximately 9.3 milliliters of peripheral blood, collected into EDTA-treated Vacutainer tubes. Ficoll-Paque density-gradient centrifugation was used to isolate PBMCs, with at least 7 million per sample. Trizol reagent was used to extract total RNA from the PBMCs, yielding at least 6 micrograms per sample. For every donor, flow cytometry on a PBMC aliquot measured the percentage of naive CD45RAhigh/CD27high T cells.

A further study also used this sample, focusing on T cells of mothers and their children. The second study's paper adds: Nine systemically healthy Caucasian individuals, comprising three mothers and their six children, were included as donors. cDNA synthesis consumed the entire amount of extracted RNA, loaded at approximately 1.5 ug RNA in each 15 ul reaction. In the second PCR, the M1S primer added sample barcodes and 2-4 random nucleotides. Each mother yielded over 9.5 million TCR beta CDR3 reads and each child 2.5 million to 3 million reads. Thymic selection similarly shapes TCR recombination output in related and unrelated pairs, with minor effect from inherited differences. Normalized repertoire overlap was always slightly but never significantly higher in related than unrelated mother-child pairs. With a sensitivity of about 100 clones per million clonotypes, no persistent microchimeric T cell clones were detected. Deep NGS was used in the study to compare the TCR beta repertoires of mothers and children and to look for features that separate related mother-child pairs from unrelated individuals. On average, the children were roughly 10 +/- 4 years old, while the mothers were roughly 40 +/- 4 years old. After adapter ligation with NEBNext reagents, the libraries were sequenced on Illumina HiSeq 2000 with 100+100 nt paired-end reads. Mother and child libraries were prepared a month apart and sequenced in separate runs to prevent cross-contamination. Each donor had between roughly 450,000 and 2,300,000 distinct TCR beta clonotypes identified. Naive TCR beta clonotypes were estimated from low-frequency clonotypes matched to each donor's FACS-determined naive share, without sorting.

The sequence joins TRBV7-6 to TRBJ1-3, with TRBD1 identical over 8 junction bases. This receptor was taken from a boy aged 2 to 10 in good health. The sample was blood. The CDR3 region reads CASSLRATGGPGNTIYF. The DNA reads as follows: TGTGCCAGCAGCTTAAGAGCTACAGGGGGGCCTGGAAACACCATATATTTT.